These 32 T cell receptor beta chains were sequenced from one sample in a study of cytomegalovirus exposure and HLA in healthy donors. This table comes from immunoSEQ multiplex PCR, and its TCRdb copy is limited to in-frame clones, with some not included. The data hold about 160,000 clones, with around nine tenths observed a single time. Sequencing was done on a sample of PBMCs. The source is a man aged 18 to 30 in good health and CMV-seropositive.

This rearrangement joins TRBV11-3 to TRBJ1-1; 9 bases agree with TRBD1. CDR1 and CDR2 (germline): SGHNT, YENEEA. The CDR3 contains 16 residues. With 4 bases clipped from V and 3 bases from J, the junction kept 9 bases outside the gene matches. The CDR3 DNA is TGTGCCAGCAGCTCATTCAAGGGACAGGGCTACACTGAAGCTTTCTTT. Protein product: CASSSFKGQGYTEAFF.

This clone was picked up one time. The chain combines TRBV5-1 with TRBJ1-1, with 7 bases fitting TRBD1. The CDR3 has 14 amino acids. V dropped 3 bases and J dropped 2; count of bases not matched to a gene: 4. Germline V gene sequence: CDR1 SGHRS, CDR2 YFSETQ. Here the CDR3 reads CASSYGDRNTEAFF. The CDR3 nucleotides are TGCGCCAGCAGCTATGGGGACAGAAACACTGAAGCTTTCTTT. Full variable domain (rest looked up from reference TRBV5-1 and TRBJ1-1): KAGVTQTPRYLIKTRGQQVTLSCSPISGHRSVSWYQQTPGQGLQFLFEYFSETQRNKGNFPGRFSGRQFSNSRSEMNVSTLELGDSALYLCASSYGDRNTEAFFGQGTRLTVV.

The V call is TRBV11-3, the J call TRBJ2-6; TRBD2 matches at 10 bases. The trim removed 5 bases at V and 0 bases at J, leaving 4 bases unmatched. Germline CDR1 reads SGHNT; CDR2 reads YENEEA. The CDR3 is made up of 17 amino acids. Here the CDR3 reads CASSRLAGPSGANVLTF. Here the CDR3 DNA reads TGTGCCAGCAGCCGACTAGCGGGTCCCTCTGGGGCCAACGTCCTGACTTTC.

The chain combines TRBV20-1 with TRBJ1-2; no clear D. Trimming removed 7 bases at V and 0 bases at J, with 6 bases between. Looked up from germline, CDR1 is DFQATT and CDR2 is SNEGSKA (reference sequence). CDR3 size: 11 residues. CDR3 sequence reads: CSVRSNYGYTF. CDR3 coding DNA: TGCAGTGTGCGCTCTAACTATGGCTACACCTTC.

The gene calls are TRBV19 and TRBJ1-1; no clear D gene. Germline-derived CDR1 and CDR2 are LNHDA and SQIVND (reference sequence). The length of the CDR3 is 13 residues. Between the trimmed V and J ends, which lost 4 bases and 3 bases, there was a span of 9 bases. In DNA form, the CDR3 reads TGTGCCAGTAGTAGCAGACTGGACACTGAAGCTTTCTTT. Protein product: CASSSRLDTEAFF.

This chain joins TRBV2 and TRBJ2-3, with 7 bases fitting TRBD1. Germline CDR1 SNHLY, CDR2 FYNNEI. This CDR3 is built from 16 residues. V shed 5 bases, J shed 8 bases, and the junction held 16 bases outside the gene matches. This chain's CDR3 is CASSTRLTETGVTQYF. As DNA, the CDR3 is TGTGCCAGCAGTACCCGCCTGACTGAAACAGGGGTTACGCAGTATTTT.

The chain is built from TRBV28 and TRBJ2-1, with D tentatively TRBD2 (6 bases). Trimming removed 8 bases from V and 6 bases from J, with 20 bases in between. The length of the CDR3 is 15 residues. Germline CDR1 is MDHEN and CDR2 is SYDVKM. The CDR3: CASLQRAALGNEQFF. The CDR3 DNA follows: TGTGCCAGCCTACAGCGGGCGGCTTTGGGCAATGAGCAGTTCTTC.

The gene calls are TRBV2 and TRBJ2-5; D perhaps matches TRBD2 (6 bases). Germline V CDR1 and CDR2: SNHLY, FYNNEI. This CDR3 has 18 amino acids. Between the trimmed V and J ends, which lost 1 base and 0 bases, there was a span of 18 bases. CDR3 nucleotides: TGTGCCAGCAGTGAAGAGGAGGGGTGGCCGAGGTACCAAGAGACCCAGTACTTC. Amino acid sequence: CASSEEEGWPRYQETQYF.

The rearrangement uses TRBV11-1 and TRBJ2-5; 7 bases agree with TRBD1. CDR1 SGHAT and CDR2 FQDESV come from the germline V gene (reference sequence). This CDR3 contains 14 residues. The V segment lost 10 bases and the J segment 1 base; nucleotides outside the gene matches: 9. CDR3 sequence: CATSGQSFQETQYF. The CDR3 nucleotides read TGTGCCACATCGGGACAGAGTTTCCAAGAGACCCAGTACTTC.

The rearrangement uses TRBV28 and TRBJ1-2, with TRBD1 matching 8 bases. Germline V CDR1 and CDR2: MDHEN, SYDVKM. Trimming removed 7 bases from V and 0 bases from J; junction bases left unmatched: 10. The CDR3 is 16 amino acids. CDR3 region: CASKAGGAETNYGYTF. The CDR3 DNA reads as TGTGCCAGCAAGGCAGGGGGCGCGGAAACTAACTATGGCTACACCTTC.

The chain uses TRBV4-1 and TRBJ2-5; 8 bases align to TRBD1. The germline V gene encodes CDR1 MGHRA and CDR2 YSYEKL. After removal of 2 bases from V and 4 bases from J, the junction contained 6 bases not matched to a gene. The CDR3 is 15 amino acids. CDR3 bases: TGCGCCAGCAGCCAAATCAACAGGGGGGTAGAGACCCAGTACTTC. Its protein is CASSQINRGVETQYF.

This clone appeared a single time. The chain links TRBV28 to TRBJ2-3; TRBD1 agrees at 8 bases. In germline, CDR1 is MDHEN, CDR2 SYDVKM. V shed 5 bases and J 0 bases; nucleotides not matched to a gene: 10. The CDR3 totals 17 residues. The CDR3 protein is CASSIRTGIPSTDTQYF. The CDR3 DNA reads as TGTGCCAGCAGTATCAGGACAGGGATTCCTAGCACAGATACGCAGTATTTT.

V gene TRBV27 combines with J gene TRBJ2-7, with 11 nucleotides matching TRBD2. CDR3 length: 16 residues. CDR1 and CDR2 from the germline V gene are MNHEY and SMNVEV (reference sequence). Trimming took 4 bases from V and 2 from J; bases not matched to a gene: 7. This CDR3 is CASSSFSGRATYEQYF. The DNA for the CDR3 is TGTGCCAGCAGTTCATTTAGCGGGAGGGCCACCTACGAGCAGTACTTC.

V is TRBV27 and J is TRBJ1-5; D unclear. V was trimmed by 3 bases and J by 3 bases, leaving 6 bases between them. This CDR3 contains 13 residues. The germline V gene encodes CDR1 MNHEY and CDR2 SMNVEV (reference sequence). Written as DNA, the CDR3 is TGTGCCAGCAGTTTTTGGCCCAATCAGCCCCAGCATTTT. It is translated as CASSFWPNQPQHF.

Here the CDR3 DNA reads TGTGCCAGCCTAACATACTTAGGACAGGGGGCTCCGGGCTACACCTTC. Its translation: CASLTYLGQGAPGYTF. This chain uses TRBV2 with TRBJ1-2; TRBD1 aligns across 11 bases. There are 16 residues in the CDR3. With V trimmed by 8 bases and J by 8 bases, 16 bases remained unmatched. The germline V gene encodes CDR1 SNHLY and CDR2 FYNNEI.

The chain couples TRBV5-4 to TRBJ1-1, with 9 bases identical to TRBD1. CDR3 length equals 16 residues. CDR1 SGHNT and CDR2 YYREEE come from the germline V gene (reference sequence). With 0 bases clipped from V and 1 base from J, the junction kept 4 bases outside the gene matches. The CDR3: CASSLETTGGNTEAFF. CDR3 coding DNA: TGTGCCAGCAGCTTGGAAACGACAGGGGGGAACACTGAAGCTTTCTTT.

The chain recombines TRBV29-1 with TRBJ2-4; possibly TRBD2 for D (6 bases). The CDR3 loop spans 12 amino acids. Germline V lookup: CDR1 SQVTM, CDR2 ANQGSEA. V was cut by 4 bases and J by 5 bases, with 9 bases left in between. The CDR3, as DNA: TGCAGCGTTGTAGCGGCCGAAAACATTCAGTACTTC. Protein: CSVVAAENIQYF.

The genes are TRBV28 and TRBJ1-5, with TRBD1 as a possible D gene (5 bases). Deletions cut 4 bases from V and 10 bases from J, with 11 bases between. The CDR3 runs to 12 residues. CDR1 MDHEN and CDR2 SYDVKM come from the germline V gene. The CDR3 sequence is CASSSRGHPQHF. Here the CDR3 DNA reads TGTGCCAGCAGTTCTAGGGGTCATCCCCAGCATTTT.

J is TRBJ2-5 and V is TRBV5-1; TRBD2 matches at 10 bases. Germline-derived CDR1 and CDR2 are SGHRS and YFSETQ. The CDR3 contains 19 residues. V was clipped by 4 bases and J by 1 base; unmatched bases: 16. Here the CDR3 DNA reads TGCGCCAGCAGCGGAGGAAGCTCTAGCGGGAGTTGGGCCCAAGAGACCCAGTACTTC. This codes for CASSGGSSSGSWAQETQYF.

A single count supports this clone. V gene TRBV4-1 combines with J gene TRBJ1-5; 8 positions match TRBD1. This CDR3 is 13 amino acids long. CDR1 and CDR2 (germline): MGHRA, YSYEKL. With V trimmed by 5 bases and J by 7 bases, 4 bases remained unmatched. CDR3 nucleotide sequence: TGCGCCAGCAGCTTGACAGGGGACCAGCCCCAGCATTTT. Its translation is CASSLTGDQPQHF.

The CDR3 here is CASSPQGQASGNTIYF. The CDR3 DNA reads TGTGCCAGCTCACCCCAGGGACAGGCCTCTGGAAACACCATATATTTT. This chain connects TRBV18 to TRBJ1-3, with TRBD1 identical over 8 bases. V gave up 3 bases and J gave up 0 bases; unmatched junction bases: 4. This CDR3 has 16 amino acids. CDR1 is KGHSH, CDR2 LQKENI, per germline.

The genes are TRBV5-1 and TRBJ2-7, with 8 positions matching TRBD1. J gave up 3 bases and V 0 bases, and 2 bases lay outside the gene matches. The CDR3 consists of 14 residues. CDR1 is SGHRS, CDR2 YFSETQ, per germline. The CDR3 loop is CASSLGGQGYEQYF. CDR3 DNA: TGCGCCAGCAGCTTGGGTGGACAGGGCTACGAGCAGTACTTC.

V is TRBV5-5 and J is TRBJ2-3; 7 bases fit TRBD2. CDR1 SGHKS and CDR2 YYEKEE come from the germline V gene (reference sequence). This CDR3 comprises 13 residues. V lost 3 bases and J lost 5; bases outside the gene matches: 3. The CDR3 nucleotides read TGTGCCAGCAGCTGGGTAGCGGGAGATACGCAGTATTTT. Translating gives CASSWVAGDTQYF.

V gene TRBV19 combines with J gene TRBJ1-2, with TRBD1 matching over 8 bases. CDR3 length: 17 amino acids. Trimming at V came to 9 bases and at J to 6 bases, leaving 21 bases not matched to a gene. Per the germline V gene, CDR1 is LNHDA and CDR2 is SQIVND (reference sequence). CDR3 nucleotides: TGTGCCAGCGTCCCTCAGGGGGCTATTGCCCCGTTCCATGGCTACACCTTC. This translates into CASVPQGAIAPFHGYTF.

This chain links TRBV2 with TRBJ2-7, with 7 bases fitting TRBD1. Germline V gene data show CDR1 as SNHLY and CDR2 as FYNNEI. The junction had 5 bases not matched to a gene; V was cut back by 6 bases and J by 0 bases. This CDR3 comprises 14 residues. The CDR3 loop reads CASRMTGSSYEQYF. CDR3 nucleotides: TGTGCCAGCAGGATGACAGGGAGCTCCTACGAGCAGTACTTC.

The gene calls are TRBV11-2 and TRBJ1-1; 8 bases line up with TRBD1. Germline V gene lookup returns CDR1 SGHAT and CDR2 FQNNGV. The junction had 5 bases not matched to a gene; V was cut back by 1 base and J by 1 base. There are 16 residues in the CDR3. This chain's CDR3 is CASSLVHTGGNTEAFF. The CDR3, as DNA: TGTGCCAGCAGCTTAGTCCACACAGGGGGGAACACTGAAGCTTTCTTT.

The chain links TRBV6-4 to TRBJ2-1; perhaps TRBD2 as D (6 bases). V lost 5 bases, J lost 13 bases, and 12 bases lay in between. Germline V gene sequence: CDR1 MRHNA, CDR2 SNTAGT. The CDR3 covers 11 residues. As DNA, the CDR3 is TGTGCCAGCAGTAGACTAGTAATCCAGTTCTTC. Translated, it gives CASSRLVIQFF.

This clone has just a few counts. V is TRBV7-2 and J is TRBJ2-7; maybe TRBD1 (6 bases). V was clipped by 2 bases and J by 5 bases, with 16 bases between them. This CDR3 spans 15 amino acids. Germline V gene sequence: CDR1 SGHTA, CDR2 FQGNSA. The CDR3 sequence is CASSLRGFGTDEQYF. CDR3 DNA sequence: TGTGCCAGCAGCTTAAGGGGGTTCGGCACGGACGAGCAGTACTTC.

The chain joins TRBV9 to TRBJ2-1; possible D gene TRBD2, 5 bases. The CDR3 is made up of 14 amino acids. V lost 4 bases, J lost 5 bases, and 13 bases lay in between. The germline V gene has CDR1 SGDLS and CDR2 YYNGEE. CDR3 sequence reads: CASSPRTLDNEQFF. The CDR3 region has the DNA TGTGCCAGCAGCCCTCGGACTCTTGACAATGAGCAGTTCTTC.

This rearrangement joins TRBV5-4 to TRBJ2-1, with 14 bases aligning to TRBD2. This CDR3 region has 16 residues. Germline loops: CDR1 SGHNT, CDR2 YYREEE (reference sequence). The J segment lost 8 bases and the V segment lost 2 bases, leaving 6 bases of the junction unmatched. The CDR3 DNA reads TGTGCCAGCAGCTTACCGGGACTAGCGGGAGTTCATGAGCAGTTCTTC. Protein sequence: CASSLPGLAGVHEQFF.

CDR3 coding DNA: TGTGCCAGCAGTCTACCCGGGGGGGGACCTAGCACAGATACGCAGTATTTT. Translation gives CASSLPGGGPSTDTQYF. This sequence joins TRBV28 and TRBJ2-3, with 8 bases that match TRBD2. The V and J ends lost 5 bases and 0 bases, in that order; junction bases with no gene match: 10. Germline CDR1 is MDHEN and CDR2 is SYDVKM. The CDR3 spans 17 residues.

The J gene is TRBJ1-1, the V gene TRBV11-1, with TRBD1 as a possible D gene (6 bases). Trimming took off 4 bases at V and 2 bases at J, with 11 bases between the two ends. CDR3 length: 14 residues. From germline, CDR1 is SGHAT and CDR2 FQDESV (reference sequence). CDR3 region: CASSWGGANTEAFF. CDR3 nucleotide sequence: TGTGCCAGCAGCTGGGGGGGGGCCAACACTGAAGCTTTCTTT.